This TCR beta chain originates from a study of T cells in Graves' hyperthyroidism and ophthalmopathy. RNA transcripts provided the source from which TCR beta CDR3 regions were amplified. First-round RT-PCR of the TCR CDR3 relied on the HTBI primer set. One entry per CDR3 protein, called by TCRdb with MiXCR from the multiplex PCR reads. The data show hundreds of thousands of distinct CDR3 sequences, around 14% seen once. Diagnostic assessment was based on clinical symptoms, serum thyroxine and TRAb, thyroid ultrasound and orbital computed tomography. PBMCs stemmed from less than 13 ml fresh peripheral blood. V was clipped by 1 base and J by 3 bases, with 13 bases between them. CDR3 length: 14 amino acids. Germline lookup yields CDR1 SQVTM and CDR2 ANQGSEA. Study-level findings and limits: In the blood, most expanded thyroid clonotypes above 0.001 appeared as well.

This clonotype has ten or more counts. Its specificity is unknown. This clonotype originated in a young woman with Graves' hyperthyroidism. The sequencing sample was made of blood. The genes are TRBV29-1 and TRBJ2-7, with a possible D match to TRBD2 (5 bases). The CDR3 reads CSVEARSGSYEQYF. The CDR3 bases are TGCAGCGTTGAAGCCCGCAGTGGGAGCTACGAGCAGTACTTC.